This TCR beta chain was sequenced in a study of post-analysis software for immune sequencing data. Study in general: Some patients lacked subtype; others had relapsing-remitting, secondary progressive or progressive-relapsing disease.

Carried by the TCR beta cDNA libraries were unique molecular identifiers. There were roughly 0.85 to 11 million T cells, and 400,000 to 650,000 cDNA molecules came from them. TCRdb recomputed calls from the PCR reads with MiXCR, one row per CDR3 protein. The sample includes 750,000 to 950,000 distinct CDR3 sequences, roughly 46% seen only once; the top ten take roughly 5.2%. V gave up 6 bases and J gave up 3 bases; unmatched junction bases: 4. The CDR3 loop spans 13 amino acids. This clonotype was seen a handful of times. Its target is not known. Study-wide results and limits: Pronounced co-clustering by F measure was evident among identically batched samples. Elevated frequency relative to controls characterized roughly five TRBV segments in patients, TRBV5-6, TRBV5-1 and TRBV20-1 among them. Multiple sclerosis patients had significantly lower normalized Chao1 diversity than controls.

The J gene is TRBJ2-5, the V gene TRBV12-3 or TRBV12-4, with TRBD1 matching 7 bases. Sequenced: blood. This receptor was taken from a girl between 10 and 17 years old with multiple sclerosis. The CDR3 DNA reads as TGTGCCAGCAGGCCCGGACAGGAAGAGACCCAGTACTTC. It specifies CASRPGQEETQYF.